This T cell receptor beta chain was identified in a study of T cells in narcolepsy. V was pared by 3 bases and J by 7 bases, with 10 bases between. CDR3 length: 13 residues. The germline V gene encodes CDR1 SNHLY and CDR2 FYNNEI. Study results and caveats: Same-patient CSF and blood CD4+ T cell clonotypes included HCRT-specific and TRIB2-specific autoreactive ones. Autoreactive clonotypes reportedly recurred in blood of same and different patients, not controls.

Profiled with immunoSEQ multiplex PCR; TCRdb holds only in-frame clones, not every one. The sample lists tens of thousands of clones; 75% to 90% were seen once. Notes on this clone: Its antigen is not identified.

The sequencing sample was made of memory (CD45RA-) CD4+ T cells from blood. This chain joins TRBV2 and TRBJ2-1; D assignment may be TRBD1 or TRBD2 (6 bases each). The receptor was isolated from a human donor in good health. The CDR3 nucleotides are TGTGCCAGCAGTGACAGGGGAGGTAATGAGCAGTTCTTC. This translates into CASSDRGGNEQFF.